The clone carrying this T cell receptor (beta chain) was picked up a small number of times. The target antigen is unknown. The data derive from a study of cytomegalovirus exposure and HLA in healthy donors. Study-wide points: The authors judged a highly shared variant cluster likely a sequencing artifact.

The germline gives CDR1 LNHNV, CDR2 YYDKDF (reference sequence). CDR3 length equals 14 residues. V was shortened by 8 bases and J by 4 bases, with 15 bases between the two germline ends. Vbeta (60) and Jbeta (13) primers were used in the PCR. The assay was immunoSEQ multiplex PCR, and TCRdb's table has in-frame clones only and misses some. Here the sample spans over 150,000 clones, 70% to 90% being singletons. This chain uses TRBV15 with TRBJ1-5; TRBD1 might be the D (5 bases). Sequenced input: PBMCs. This receptor was obtained from a woman in her 30s in good health and CMV-seropositive. The CDR3 here is CATVQAGRNQPQHF. CDR3 sequence (DNA): TGTGCCACCGTACAGGCCGGTAGGAATCAGCCCCAGCATTTT. Full variable domain (missing parts from reference TRBV15 and TRBJ1-5): DAMVIQNPRYQVTQFGKPVTLSCSQTLNHNVMYWYQQKSSQAPKLLFHYYDKDFNNEADTPDNFQSRRPNTSFCFLDIRSPGLGDTAMYLCATVQAGRNQPQHFGDGTRLSIL.